These 25 T cell receptor beta chains were sequenced from one sample in a study of blood T cells in healthy people across ages. Combining a sample-barcoded 5' primer with a J-beta primer mix, a second PCR ran for about 6 to 12 cycles. In TCRdb, the 5' RACE reads were re-called with MiXCR into one record per CDR3 protein. Of some 860,000 distinct CDR3 sequences in the sample, more than 50% were seen once. The sequencing input was blood. These receptors were taken from a man aged 40-49 years in good health.

The chain is built from TRBV14 and TRBJ1-1; TRBD1 matches at 10 bases. This CDR3 has 15 amino acids. V shed 4 bases, J shed 0 bases, and the junction held 2 bases outside the gene matches. Germline V gene data show CDR1 as SGHDN and CDR2 as FVKESK. The CDR3 loop is CASSRQGAVNTEAFF. The CDR3 region has the DNA TGTGCCAGCAGCCGACAGGGGGCGGTGAACACTGAAGCTTTCTTT.

This chain joins TRBV12-3 or TRBV12-4 and TRBJ1-2; D perhaps matches TRBD1 (5 bases). V lost 3 bases, J lost 2 bases, and 10 bases lay in between. This CDR3 is 14 amino acids long. The CDR3 spells CASSFRAGNYGYTF. CDR3 bases: TGTGCCAGCAGTTTCCGGGCAGGGAACTATGGCTACACCTTC.

This clonotype occurred a few times. This chain connects TRBV13 to TRBJ2-7, with D possibly TRBD1 on 5 matching bases. The ends were cut back, 8 bases at V and 1 base at J, with 15 bases in the middle. CDR3 size: 14 residues. From germline, CDR1 is PRHDT and CDR2 FYEKMQ (reference sequence). CDR3 in amino acids: CASLRQPSSYEQYF. The CDR3 nucleotides are TGTGCCAGCCTAAGACAGCCGTCGTCCTACGAGCAGTACTTC.

This chain links TRBV20-1 with TRBJ2-7; D not resolved. Trimming cost V 0 bases and J 9 bases, with 12 bases left between them. CDR1 is DFQATT, CDR2 SNEGSKA, per germline (reference sequence). The CDR3 runs 12 residues. The CDR3 DNA sequence: TGCAGTGCTAGAGATGGGCCAGCAGGGCAGTACTTC. Protein product: CSARDGPAGQYF.

CDR3 sequence (DNA): TGTGCCAGCAGCCCCGGGACGCAGGCCACCTACGAGCAGTACTTC. Translation gives CASSPGTQATYEQYF. V gene TRBV7-2 combines with J gene TRBJ2-7, with D tentatively TRBD1 or TRBD2 (5 bases each). The CDR3 sequence is 15 residues long. In germline, CDR1 is SGHTA, CDR2 FQGNSA. Trimming left V 5 bases short and J 2 bases short, with 16 bases between.

The gene calls are TRBV7-2 and TRBJ2-7, with 10 bases matching TRBD2. V dropped 1 base and J dropped 5; count of bases not matched to a gene: 11. Germline V gene data show CDR1 as SGHTA and CDR2 as FQGNSA. CDR3 length equals 17 residues. The CDR3 region is CASSLEVLAGVRHEQYF. The CDR3 DNA reads as TGTGCCAGCAGCTTAGAAGTGCTAGCGGGAGTGCGCCACGAGCAGTACTTC. Filled out from reference TRBV7-2 and TRBJ2-7, the complete variable domain reads GAGVSQSPSNKVTEKGKDVELRCDPISGHTALYWYRQSLGQGLEFLIYFQGNSAPDKSGLPSDRFSAERTGGSVSTLTIQRTQQEDSAVYLCASSLEVLAGVRHEQYFGPGTRLTVT.

This clonotype was seen more than once but under ten times. The chain has TRBV7-2 and TRBJ2-4, with TRBD2 matching 8 bases. With the DNA end fitting TRBJ2-7 better, the J assignment may be wrong. This CDR3 spans 16 amino acids. CDR1 and CDR2 from the germline V gene are SGHTA and FQGNSA. The CDR3 sequence is CASSFFMSAGRGEQYF. The CDR3 DNA reads TGTGCCAGCAGCTTTTTTATGTCAGCCGGGAGGGGCGAGCAGTACTTC.

The rearrangement joins TRBV5-1 to TRBJ2-5; 11 nucleotides align to TRBD2. This CDR3 is 20 amino acids long. The germline CDR1 and CDR2 sequences are SGHRS and YFSETQ. V shed 4 bases and J 1 base; nucleotides not matched to a gene: 18. This chain's CDR3 is CASSELPLAGGPFFQETQYF. Written as DNA, the CDR3 is TGCGCCAGCAGCGAGTTGCCCCTAGCGGGAGGACCGTTTTTCCAAGAGACCCAGTACTTC.

This clonotype was found once. The V call is TRBV25-1, the J call TRBJ1-4; D unresolved. Germline CDR1 and CDR2: MGHDK and SYGVNS. This CDR3 is built from 15 residues. Trimming stripped 3 bases from V and 14 bases from J, with 22 bases between. This CDR3 reads CASSEPRTAPGVLFF. Written as DNA, the CDR3 is TGTGCCAGCAGTGAGCCCCGGACGGCTCCGGGTGTTCTGTTTTTT.

The table lists this clonotype with a count of one. This chain links TRBV20-1 with TRBJ2-5; 10 positions match TRBD1. The J call is doubtful: the DNA matches TRBJ2-7 better. There are 12 residues in the CDR3. The germline CDR1 and CDR2 sequences are DFQATT and SNEGSKA (reference sequence). The CDR3 loop is CSAPGTGVEQYF. DNA for the CDR3: TGCAGTGCTCCCGGGACAGGGGTCGAGCAGTACTTC.

This clonotype was observed a handful of times. The chain has TRBV5-1 and TRBJ2-1; a weak D match, TRBD1 (6 bases). The germline V gene has CDR1 SGHRS and CDR2 YFSETQ. The CDR3 sequence is 13 residues long. V was clipped by 2 bases and J by 10 bases, with 13 bases between them. Written as DNA, the CDR3 is TGCGCCAGCAGCTTACCAGGGGTTTGGGAGCAGTTCTTC. Encoded protein: CASSLPGVWEQFF.

The rearrangement links TRBV7-2 to TRBJ1-2; 8 bases are shared with TRBD1. CDR1 and CDR2 (germline): SGHTA, FQGNSA. The J segment lost 8 bases and the V segment lost 1 base, leaving 6 bases of the junction unmatched. There are 14 residues in the CDR3. CDR3 residues: CASSLGTGLRGYTF. The CDR3 region has the DNA TGTGCCAGCAGCTTAGGGACAGGGCTGCGGGGCTACACCTTC. The variable domain in full, completed from reference TRBV7-2 and TRBJ1-2, reads GAGVSQSPSNKVTEKGKDVELRCDPISGHTALYWYRQSLGQGLEFLIYFQGNSAPDKSGLPSDRFSAERTGGSVSTLTIQRTQQEDSAVYLCASSLGTGLRGYTFGSGTRLTVV.

This clonotype appeared once. The V gene is TRBV9, the J gene TRBJ2-1; 14 nucleotides agree with TRBD2. This CDR3 has 15 residues. The junction had 6 bases not matched to a gene; V was cut back by 4 bases and J by 9 bases. The germline V gene has CDR1 SGDLS and CDR2 YYNGEE. This CDR3 reads CASSSGTSGSFEQFF. CDR3 bases: TGTGCCAGCAGCAGCGGGACTAGCGGGAGCTTTGAGCAGTTCTTC. The whole variable domain, remainder taken from reference TRBV9 and TRBJ2-1, is DSGVTQTPKHLITATGQRVTLRCSPRSGDLSVYWYQQSLDQGLQFLIQYYNGEERAKGNILERFSAQQFPDLHSELNLSSLELGDSALYFCASSSGTSGSFEQFFGPGTRLTVL.

The chain recombines TRBV6-2 or TRBV6-3 with TRBJ2-7; D remains unclear. The CDR3 runs 13 residues. Germline loops: CDR1 MNHEY, CDR2 SVGEGT. V dropped 2 bases and J dropped 3 bases, with 8 bases sitting between them. The CDR3 DNA sequence: TGTGCCAGCAGTTACGAGCAATTCTACGAGCAGTACTTC. Protein sequence: CASSYEQFYEQYF.

The chain is built from TRBV20-1 and TRBJ2-7; D is unclear. The last part of the DNA fits TRBJ2-5 better; the J call may be wrong. Germline loops: CDR1 DFQATT, CDR2 SNEGSKA (reference sequence). The CDR3 has 11 residues. CDR3 protein: CSARRPGTQYF. CDR3 nucleotides: TGCAGTGCTAGACGTCCAGGGACCCAGTACTTC.

The chain links TRBV7-3 to TRBJ1-2; maybe TRBD1 (5 bases). CDR1 and CDR2 from the germline V gene are SGHTA and FQGTGA. V was cut by 2 bases and J by 4 bases, with 14 bases left in between. The CDR3 totals 15 residues. CDR3 nucleotide sequence: TGTGCCAGCAGCTTATCGGGGGAGACAGTCTATGGCTACACCTTC. Amino acids: CASSLSGETVYGYTF.

A few counts support this clonotype. CDR3 nucleotide sequence: TGCGCCAGCAGCCGGGAAGCCGGGACAGGGGGTCGGAATTCACCCCTCCACTTT. It translates to CASSREAGTGGRNSPLHF. The chain joins TRBV4-3 to TRBJ1-6, with 11 bases fitting TRBD1. The CDR3 sequence is 18 residues long. Unmatched junction bases numbered 12, after V lost 4 bases and J lost 7 bases. Germline CDR1 is LGHNA and CDR2 is YSLEER.

This clonotype was detected a few times. V is TRBV5-6 and J is TRBJ2-5; no firm D call. Between the trimmed V and J ends, which lost 3 bases and 4 bases, there was a span of 13 bases. CDR3 length: 14 amino acids. The germline gives CDR1 SGHDT, CDR2 YYEEEE. The CDR3 spells CASSYTGTAETQYF. In DNA form, the CDR3 reads TGTGCCAGCAGCTATACCGGTACGGCAGAGACCCAGTACTTC.

The genes are TRBV14 and TRBJ1-2; 8 bases fit TRBD1. Germline V gene lookup returns CDR1 SGHDN and CDR2 FVKESK. CDR3 length: 14 residues. V was pared by 4 bases and J by 3 bases, with 4 bases of the junction left unmatched. The CDR3 sequence is CASSPMGQDYGYTF. The CDR3 region has the DNA TGTGCCAGCAGCCCGATGGGACAGGACTATGGCTACACCTTC.

This chain uses TRBV4-2 with TRBJ2-5, with D possibly called TRBD1 or TRBD2 (6 bases each). Germline CDR1 LGHNA, CDR2 YNFKEQ. The CDR3 contains 15 residues. V was trimmed by 0 bases and J by 3 bases, leaving 11 bases between them. CDR3 DNA: TGTGCCAGCAGCCAAGACAGGGGAGGAGAAGAGACCCAGTACTTC. Encoded protein: CASSQDRGGEETQYF.

The chain joins TRBV2 to TRBJ1-1; D gene uncertain. Germline CDR1 reads SNHLY; CDR2 reads FYNNEI. V lost 6 bases to trimming and J lost 7 bases, with 18 bases between them. The CDR3 totals 14 residues. CDR3 sequence (DNA): TGTGCCAGCAGACCCTGTGCGCAGGCAAATGAAGCTTTCTTT. It specifies CASRPCAQANEAFF.

This clonotype was picked up a small number of times. This chain links TRBV24-1 with TRBJ2-5; 7 nucleotides align to TRBD2. The CDR3 consists of 13 residues. With V trimmed by 2 bases and J by 5 bases, 1 base remained unmatched. CDR1 is KGHDR and CDR2 is SFDVKD in the germline V gene. CDR3 bases: TGTGCCACCAGTGATTCACTAGCGGAGACCCAGTACTTC. It specifies CATSDSLAETQYF.

V and J are TRBV5-5 and TRBJ2-1, with 7 bases that match TRBD1. With 4 bases clipped from V and 3 bases from J, the junction kept 10 bases outside the gene matches. The CDR3 is 16 residues long. Germline CDR1 is SGHKS and CDR2 is YYEKEE (reference sequence). CDR3 region: CASSPLGQGVYNEQFF. CDR3 nucleotides: TGTGCCAGCAGCCCTCTCGGCCAGGGGGTCTACAATGAGCAGTTCTTC.

The CDR3 loop is CASSWNTEAFF. CDR3 DNA sequence: TGTGCCAGCTCGTGGAACACTGAAGCTTTCTTT. The chain couples TRBV18 to TRBJ1-1; no clear D gene. The CDR3 extends over 11 amino acids. V was trimmed by 6 bases and J by 1 base, leaving 3 bases between them. Germline CDR1 is KGHSH and CDR2 is LQKENI.

This chain joins TRBV5-1 and TRBJ2-3; D remains ambiguous. Germline CDR1 SGHRS, CDR2 YFSETQ. The V gene lost 0 bases and the J gene lost 2 bases, with 13 bases spanning the gap. CDR3 length: 16 amino acids. The CDR3 reads CASSLDISPPTDTQYF. The CDR3 DNA sequence: TGCGCCAGCAGCTTGGATATCTCGCCACCCACAGATACGCAGTATTTT.